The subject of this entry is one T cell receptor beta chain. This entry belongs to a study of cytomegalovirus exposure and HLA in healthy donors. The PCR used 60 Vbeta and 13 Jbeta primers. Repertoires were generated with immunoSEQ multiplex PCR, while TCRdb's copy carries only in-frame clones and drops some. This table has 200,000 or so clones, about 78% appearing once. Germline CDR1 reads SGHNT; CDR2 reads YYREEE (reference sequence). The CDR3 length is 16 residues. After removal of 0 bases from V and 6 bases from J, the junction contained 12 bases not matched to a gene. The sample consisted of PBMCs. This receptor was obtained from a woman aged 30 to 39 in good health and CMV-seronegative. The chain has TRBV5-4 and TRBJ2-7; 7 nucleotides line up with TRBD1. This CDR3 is CASSLAFKDRDREQYF. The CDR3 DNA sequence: TGTGCCAGCAGCTTGGCCTTCAAAGACAGGGATCGCGAGCAGTACTTC.